Only a few counts were recorded for the clone carrying this TCR beta chain. Antigen: not known. The data originate from a study of response to subunit inactivated influenza vaccine. The study, taken as a whole, reports: Each seasonal flu vaccination may recruit only limited new T cells, authors suggested.

The CDR3 has 13 amino acids. The V end lost 0 bases, the J end lost 6 bases, and 5 bases lay between the germline ends. Germline loops: CDR1 SGHNT, CDR2 YENEEA. One entry per CDR3 protein results from TCRdb running MiXCR on the RT-PCR reads. The top ten hold 3% of the sample, which has hundreds of thousands of distinct CDR3 sequences, about 15% seen once. This specimen consisted of CD4+ T cells sorted from PBMCs, obtained around 25 months after vaccination. The source of this sequence is a man between 50 and 70 years old who received an inactivated influenza vaccine. V is TRBV11-3 and J is TRBJ2-2; no clear D gene. CDR3 DNA sequence: TGTGCCAGCAGCTTAGATATCGCCGGGGAGCTGTTTTTT. Translation: CASSLDIAGELFF.